This T cell receptor beta chain stems from a study of vaccination effects on CD4 cells after COVID-19. Germline CDR1 is MNHNY and CDR2 is SVGAGI (reference sequence). Trimming cost V 2 bases and J 5 bases; bases outside gene matches: 4. The CDR3 is 15 amino acids. Antigen-specific CD4+ T cells were expanded (with viral peptide pools) by the ViraFEST assay ahead of sequencing. Scientists isolated CD4+ T cells after an approximately ten-day culture period ended. People in the vaccine group had not been infected with SARS-CoV-2 before, and their nucleocapsid antibodies were negative. Researchers swapped half the medium for IL-2 medium on both days 3 and 7. With regard to this clone: Antigen specificity is unknown.

The repertoire was sequenced with immunoSEQ multiplex PCR; TCRdb's copy has only in-frame clones and lacks some. The sample records 78,000 or so clones, about 78% being singletons. The chain recombines TRBV6-6 with TRBJ2-3; 10 bases fit TRBD2. Sequenced material: CD4+ T cells from PBMCs cultured with SARS-CoV-2 spike peptides, taken before COVID-19 vaccination. This clonotype originated in a human donor who received a COVID-19 vaccine. CDR3 in DNA: TGTGCCAGCAGTTACGAGCGGGGGGGCCGAGATACGCAGTATTTT. The encoded protein is CASSYERGGRDTQYF.